The next 29 T cell receptor beta chains were all read from a single sample in a study of T cells in Graves' hyperthyroidism and ophthalmopathy. It was RNA transcripts that yielded the amplified TCR beta CDR3 regions. TCR CDR3 regions were first amplified by RT-PCR with HTBI primers. TCRdb reanalysed the multiplex PCR reads using MiXCR and keeps one entry per CDR3 protein. The table records a few hundred thousand distinct CDR3 sequences, about 16% of them present only once. Sequenced sample: blood. These receptors were taken from a woman between 40 and 55 years old with Graves' ophthalmopathy.

Turning to this clonotype: A much larger clone lies one base from this, so it may be a read error. The V gene is TRBV28, the J gene TRBJ2-7; 8 bases are a match to TRBD1. The germline V gene encodes CDR1 MDHEN and CDR2 SYDVKM. Unmatched junction bases numbered 7, after V lost 3 bases and J lost 9 bases. This CDR3 region has 13 residues. The CDR3 here is CASSFQQGDGQYF. The CDR3 DNA reads TGTGCCAGCAGTTTTCAACAGGGGGACGGGCAGTACTTC.

The chain carries TRBV2 and TRBJ2-5; 9 bases are a match to TRBD1. The germline V gene has CDR1 SNHLY and CDR2 FYNNEI. The CDR3 runs to 14 residues. V shed 1 base, J shed 5 bases, and the junction held 2 bases outside the gene matches. The CDR3 region has the DNA TGTGCCAGCAGTGAAGTCGACAGGGGGGAGACCCAGTACTTC. Translating it yields CASSEVDRGETQYF.

This clonotype was detected a few times. The chain uses TRBV5-1 and TRBJ2-2, with a tentative D call TRBD1 (6 bases). Germline CDR1 SGHRS, CDR2 YFSETQ. There are 14 residues in the CDR3. Trimming cost V 5 bases and J 6 bases, with 14 bases left between them. CDR3 sequence (DNA): TGCGCCAGCAGTACTGACAGGTTTGCCGGGGAGCTGTTTTTT. This translates into CASSTDRFAGELFF.

This clonotype was picked up a small number of times. The chain employs TRBV20-1 and TRBJ1-1; D gene uncertain. Trimming cost V 7 bases and J 8 bases, with 11 bases left between them. The CDR3 extends over 10 amino acids. The V gene's germline CDR1 is DFQATT and CDR2 SNEGSKA (reference sequence). In nucleotides, the CDR3 is TGCAGTGATCCCCCCGGGGAAGCTTTCTTT. Translating it yields CSDPPGEAFF.

This clonotype was recorded many times. The rearrangement uses TRBV12-3 or TRBV12-4 and TRBJ1-2; D remains ambiguous. The CDR3 has 11 amino acids. Trimming removed 5 bases from V and 6 bases from J, with 7 bases in between. The CDR3 loop is CASSANHGYTF. The CDR3 DNA reads TGTGCCAGCAGTGCAAATCATGGCTACACCTTC.

In DNA, the CDR3 is TGTGCCAGTAGTATAGCCCGGACAGCGAATCAGCCCCAGCATTTT. Translating it yields CASSIARTANQPQHF. The V and J genes are TRBV19 and TRBJ1-5, with D maybe TRBD1 (6 bases). Looked up from germline, CDR1 is LNHDA and CDR2 is SQIVND (reference sequence). CDR3 length: 15 residues. Trimming took 1 base from V and 4 from J, leaving 11 bases between them. Complete variable domain (other parts from reference TRBV19 and TRBJ1-5): DGGITQSPKYLFRKEGQNVTLSCEQNLNHDAMYWYRQDPGQGLRLIYYSQIVNDFQKGDIAEGYSVSREKKESFPLTVTSAQKNPTAFYLCASSIARTANQPQHFGDGTRLSIL.

This clonotype came up many times. The V and J genes are TRBV20-1 and TRBJ1-1; D gene uncertain. CDR1 is DFQATT, CDR2 SNEGSKA, per germline (reference sequence). The CDR3 has 11 residues. The germline V and J ends were trimmed by 0 bases and 11 bases, with 10 bases remaining between them. The CDR3 sequence is CSARDQWWAFF. Written as DNA, the CDR3 is TGCAGTGCTAGAGATCAATGGTGGGCTTTCTTT.

This clonotype showed up just a few times. This chain links TRBV7-2 with TRBJ2-1; D could derive from TRBD1 or TRBD2 (5 bases each). Per the germline V gene, CDR1 is SGHTA and CDR2 is FQGNSA. Trimming left V 0 bases short and J 10 bases short, with 13 bases between. The CDR3 length is 14 residues. CDR3 loop: CASSLAAGTDEQFF. Written as DNA, the CDR3 is TGTGCCAGCAGCTTAGCGGCCGGGACGGACGAGCAGTTCTTC.

DNA of the CDR3: TGTGCCAGCAGCGTAGGGGTAGGGACGGAAAATCAGCCCCAGCATTTT. Its protein product is CASSVGVGTENQPQHF. V usage is TRBV9 and J usage is TRBJ1-5, with a possible D match to TRBD1 (5 bases). The ends were cut back, 0 bases at V and 4 bases at J, with 14 bases in the middle. Germline V lookup: CDR1 SGDLS, CDR2 YYNGEE. This CDR3 has 16 residues. Full variable domain (remainder filled in from reference TRBV9 and TRBJ1-5): DSGVTQTPKHLITATGQRVTLRCSPRSGDLSVYWYQQSLDQGLQFLIQYYNGEERAKGNILERFSAQQFPDLHSELNLSSLELGDSALYFCASSVGVGTENQPQHFGDGTRLSIL.

In its sample, this clonotype was seen a few times. The chain combines TRBV7-8 with TRBJ2-7; 11 positions agree with TRBD2. The CDR3 runs to 14 residues. Unmatched junction bases numbered 11, after V lost 9 bases and J lost 7 bases. Germline V gene sequence: CDR1 SGHVS, CDR2 FQNEAQ. The CDR3 here is CASSLAGVSLEQYF. In DNA, the CDR3 is TGTGCCAGTTCACTAGCGGGAGTGAGCCTAGAGCAGTACTTC.

This chain links TRBV10-3 with TRBJ2-3; D is possibly TRBD2 (5 bases). Per germline, CDR1 ENHRY and CDR2 SYGVKD. V shed 6 bases and J shed 5 bases, with 6 bases lying between them. The CDR3 has 11 residues. The DNA of the CDR3 is TGTGCCATCAGCGCGGGAGATACGCAGTATTTT. Translating gives CAISAGDTQYF.

This clonotype has more than one count but fewer than ten. V gene TRBV20-1 combines with J gene TRBJ2-1; 11 nucleotides match TRBD1. V was clipped by 5 bases and J by 7 bases; unmatched bases: 7. Germline assignment: CDR1 DFQATT and CDR2 SNEGSKA (reference sequence). This CDR3 is built from 14 residues. CDR3 coding DNA: TGCAGTGCTTTACCGGGACAGGGGGGAAATGAGCAGTTCTTC. It is translated as CSALPGQGGNEQFF.

This chain uses TRBV19 with TRBJ1-6; 7 bases fit TRBD1. V shed 10 bases and J 6 bases; nucleotides not matched to a gene: 6. Germline loops: CDR1 LNHDA, CDR2 SQIVND (reference sequence). The CDR3 has 13 amino acids. As DNA, the CDR3 is TGTGCCACCACAGGGGATAGTAATTCACCCCTCCACTTT. Amino acids: CATTGDSNSPLHF.

This clonotype was observed a few times. The rearrangement joins TRBV27 to TRBJ2-2, with unresolved D. Germline CDR1 MNHEY, CDR2 SMNVEV (reference sequence). The CDR3 spans 14 residues. V lost 5 bases to trimming and J lost 0 bases, with 7 bases between them. The CDR3 region is CASSQSPNTGELFF. CDR3 sequence (DNA): TGTGCCAGCAGTCAATCACCGAACACCGGGGAGCTGTTTTTT.

This clonotype was recorded a few times. This chain uses TRBV6-2 or TRBV6-3 with TRBJ2-1; 9 positions match TRBD2. The CDR3 loop spans 15 amino acids. V was clipped by 2 bases and J by 7 bases; unmatched bases: 6. CDR1 and CDR2 from the germline V gene are MNHEY and SVGEGT. DNA of the CDR3: TGTGCCAGCAGTTACGGGGCGGGAGGGTGGAATGAGCAGTTCTTC. Translation gives CASSYGAGGWNEQFF.

The chain employs TRBV13 and TRBJ2-1, with 11 bases matching TRBD2. J was trimmed by 5 bases and V by 6 bases; bases with no gene match: 6. CDR3 length: 15 amino acids. Germline V gives CDR1 PRHDT, CDR2 FYEKMQ (reference sequence). This chain's CDR3 is CASRRLAGQNNEQFF. Written as DNA, the CDR3 is TGTGCCAGCAGACGACTAGCGGGGCAGAACAATGAGCAGTTCTTC.

The chain is built from TRBV12-3 or TRBV12-4 and TRBJ1-2, with 9 positions matching TRBD1. V dropped 2 bases and J dropped 7; count of bases not matched to a gene: 8. The CDR3 covers 15 residues. The CDR3 region is CASSLTRTGGGGYTF. CDR3 DNA sequence: TGTGCCAGCAGTTTAACCCGTACAGGGGGCGGTGGCTACACCTTC.

This clonotype was seen at least ten times. V and J are TRBV28 and TRBJ2-7, with 8 bases identical to TRBD1. V shed 4 bases, J shed 3 bases, and the junction held 5 bases outside the gene matches. CDR3 length equals 14 residues. Germline V CDR1 and CDR2: MDHEN, SYDVKM. DNA of the CDR3: TGTGCCAGCAGTTCGGGACAGGCAGACTACGAGCAGTACTTC. It specifies CASSSGQADYEQYF.

This clonotype has a handful of counts. V is TRBV5-5 and J is TRBJ2-7; D might be TRBD1 or TRBD2, each matching 5 bases. V was pared by 2 bases and J by 3 bases, with 9 bases between. The CDR3 has 13 residues. The germline gives CDR1 SGHKS, CDR2 YYEKEE (reference sequence). The CDR3, as DNA: TGTGCCAGCAGCTTTGGGGGTTACTACGAGCAGTACTTC. Its protein is CASSFGGYYEQYF.

This clonotype was counted at least ten times. The rearrangement links TRBV2 to TRBJ1-1; D is possibly TRBD1 (5 bases). Germline V gene lookup returns CDR1 SNHLY and CDR2 FYNNEI. Trimming cost V 8 bases and J 0 bases, with 25 bases left between them. The CDR3 has 18 amino acids. This CDR3 is CASGPGGKSGYLNTEAFF. The CDR3 DNA follows: TGTGCCAGCGGACCTGGGGGGAAGAGCGGATACCTGAACACTGAAGCTTTCTTT.

This clonotype was seen more than once but under ten times. The CDR3 sequence is CASTKWQGYSNQPQHF. As DNA, the CDR3 is TGTGCCAGCACAAAATGGCAGGGCTATAGCAATCAGCCCCAGCATTTT. The V and J genes are TRBV12-3 or TRBV12-4 and TRBJ1-5; a possible D gene is TRBD1 (5 bases). V was clipped by 7 bases and J by 0 bases, with 16 bases between them. The CDR3 is 16 residues long.

The chain uses TRBV5-1 and TRBJ2-6; the match to TRBD2 covers 13 bases. J gave up 3 bases and V 3 bases, and 0 bases lay outside the gene matches. This CDR3 comprises 16 residues. Per germline, CDR1 SGHRS and CDR2 YFSETQ. The CDR3 protein is CASSWTSGSGANVLTF. CDR3 in DNA: TGCGCCAGCAGCTGGACTAGCGGGAGTGGGGCCAACGTCCTGACTTTC.

The rearrangement joins TRBV10-3 to TRBJ1-1; 7 nucleotides agree with TRBD1. Per germline, CDR1 ENHRY and CDR2 SYGVKD. Losses at the gene ends were 6 bases for V and 7 bases for J; bases not matched to a gene: 11. The CDR3 has 14 amino acids. The CDR3 DNA sequence: TGTGCCATCAGCGCTTACAGGGGAAAAGATGAAGCTTTCTTT. Residues: CAISAYRGKDEAFF.

This clonotype has a count of ten or more. The chain's CDR3 is CASSLAFSRGGRGNEQFF. Written as DNA, the CDR3 is TGTGCCAGCAGCTTAGCGTTTTCGCGGGGGGGGAGGGGGAATGAGCAGTTCTTC. The chain employs TRBV11-2 and TRBJ2-1; 9 bases fit TRBD2. The CDR3 is 18 residues long. Unmatched junction bases numbered 14, after V lost 1 base and J lost 7 bases. Germline V CDR1 and CDR2: SGHAT, FQNNGV.

In its sample, this clonotype was seen many times. The chain couples TRBV11-2 to TRBJ1-2; perhaps TRBD1 as D (6 bases). Germline loops: CDR1 SGHAT, CDR2 FQNNGV. This CDR3 has 14 amino acids. With 5 bases removed from V and 8 bases from J, the gap between germline ends came to 18 bases. CDR3 nucleotide sequence: TGTGCCAGCAGCGCCTCCCGGACAGCCCGGGGCTACACCTTC. It specifies CASSASRTARGYTF. Drawing the rest from reference TRBV11-2 and TRBJ1-2, the complete variable domain is EAGVAQSPRYKIIEKRQSVAFWCNPISGHATLYWYQQILGQGPKLLIQFQNNGVVDDSQLPKDRFSAERLKGVDSTLKIQPAKLEDSAVYLCASSASRTARGYTFGSGTRLTVV.

This chain uses TRBV6-4 with TRBJ2-1, with TRBD2 identical over 7 bases. The CDR3 extends over 13 amino acids. Germline loops: CDR1 MRHNA, CDR2 SNTAGT. V was pared by 6 bases and J by 7 bases, with 6 bases of the junction left unmatched. In DNA, the CDR3 is TGTGCCAGCAGGGGGGACGGGAGGAATGAGCAGTTCTTC. Translated, it gives CASRGDGRNEQFF.

In its sample, this clonotype was seen many times. The rearrangement uses TRBV2 and TRBJ1-2, with D uncertain. CDR1 SNHLY and CDR2 FYNNEI come from the germline V gene. The CDR3 totals 13 residues. V was clipped by 6 bases and J by 6 bases, with 14 bases between them. CDR3 amino acids: CASRAVGRNGYTF. The DNA for the CDR3 is TGTGCCAGCAGAGCGGTAGGGAGGAATGGCTACACCTTC.

This clonotype was picked up a small number of times. The chain is built from TRBV6-1 and TRBJ2-7; D ambiguous. The CDR3 runs 17 residues. The V and J ends lost 3 bases and 4 bases respectively, with 22 bases between them. Germline values: CDR1 MNHNS, CDR2 SASEGT. CDR3 nucleotides: TGTGCCAGCAGTGAGAGTCGGGCTGCGGACCAAGAGTACGAGCAGTACTTC. This encodes CASSESRAADQEYEQYF.

J is TRBJ2-1 and V is TRBV25-1; D unclear. V lost 6 bases to trimming and J lost 4 bases, with 10 bases between them. This CDR3 has 13 residues. The V gene's germline CDR1 is MGHDK and CDR2 SYGVNS. CDR3 in DNA: TGTGCCAGCAGGCCCCCAGGATACAATGAGCAGTTCTTC. This sequence encodes CASRPPGYNEQFF.